The 22 T cell receptor beta chains presented below share a single source sample, sequenced in a study of T-cell memory formation after mild COVID-19 (dated by TCRdb to 2020 to 2022). The library was made by 5' RACE. Sequencing instrument: Illumina NovaSeq 6000. TCRdb applied fastp at Q25 and MiXCR to the public reads, then kept only in-frame beta chains. Identical CDR3 protein sequences are pooled into one entry, listed with their most common genes and DNA. Recorded for this sample are approximately 150,000 distinct CDR3 sequences; 6% of them occurred a single time. Clones ranked in the top ten supply about 1.9% of the sample. Sequencing was performed on PBMCs or a T cell subset sorted from them (not recorded which). The receptors shown here come from an adult woman who had mild COVID-19 (a few samples of this study predate the infection). The sample titles of this study are shuffled in the database, so cell type and time point are left out; the donor was told from shared clones.

The chain carries TRBV7-2 and TRBJ2-3; 12 bases fit TRBD2. J lost 3 bases, V lost 5 bases, and 12 bases had no gene match. In germline, CDR1 is SGHTA, CDR2 FQGNSA. The CDR3 spans 18 residues. The CDR3, as DNA: TGTGCCAGCAGCCCATCTCCGACTAGCGGGAGTCTTACAGATACGCAGTATTTT. Protein sequence: CASSPSPTSGSLTDTQYF.

This clonotype has ten or more counts. This chain links TRBV3-1 with TRBJ2-4; 7 bases agree with TRBD2. The germline V gene has CDR1 LGHDT and CDR2 YNNKEL (reference sequence). This CDR3 has 18 amino acids. V was pared by 4 bases and J by 0 bases, with 12 bases of the junction left unmatched. The CDR3 region is CASSPGVWGGVAKNIQYF. DNA of the CDR3: TGTGCCAGCAGCCCCGGCGTGTGGGGGGGGGTAGCCAAAAACATTCAGTACTTC.

J is TRBJ1-5 and V is TRBV25-1; 9 bases match TRBD1. J gave up 4 bases and V 5 bases, and 6 bases lay outside the gene matches. Germline loops: CDR1 MGHDK, CDR2 SYGVNS. This CDR3 has 15 amino acids. The CDR3 region has the DNA TGTGCCAGCAGTTCTCCGGGACAGGGTAATCAGCCCCAGCATTTT. This sequence encodes CASSSPGQGNQPQHF.

V usage is TRBV4-2 and J usage is TRBJ2-5, with D possibly matching TRBD1 (5 bases). Per the germline V gene, CDR1 is LGHNA and CDR2 is YNFKEQ. Trimming stripped 0 bases from V and 2 bases from J, with 16 bases between. This CDR3 contains 17 residues. The CDR3 coding sequence is TGTGCCAGCAGCCAAGATCCCCTCCGAAGACAGCAAGAGACCCAGTACTTC. It yields the protein CASSQDPLRRQQETQYF.

This clonotype was detected a few times. The chain couples TRBV11-2 to TRBJ2-1; 7 bases line up with TRBD2. The CDR3 contains 15 residues. Germline lookup yields CDR1 SGHAT and CDR2 FQNNGV. V shed 5 bases, J shed 5 bases, and the junction held 9 bases outside the gene matches. The CDR3 spells CASSQRLADDNEQFF. In nucleotides, the CDR3 is TGTGCCAGCAGCCAACGGCTAGCGGACGACAATGAGCAGTTCTTC.

This clonotype was observed at least ten times. The J gene is TRBJ1-2, the V gene TRBV5-1, with D maybe TRBD1 (6 bases). V dropped 0 bases and J dropped 8 bases, with 8 bases sitting between them. The CDR3 has 12 residues. Looked up from germline, CDR1 is SGHRS and CDR2 is YFSETQ. The DNA of the CDR3 is TGCGCCAGCAGCTTGGAAGGGGGAGGCTACACCTTC. Encoded protein: CASSLEGGGYTF.

This clonotype occurred many times. V gene TRBV12-3 or TRBV12-4 combines with J gene TRBJ1-2; D is unresolved. The CDR3 has 12 amino acids. Trimming cost V 6 bases and J 1 base, with 6 bases left between them. The CDR3 sequence: CASSGVNYGYTF. The DNA of the CDR3 is TGTGCCAGCAGCGGGGTTAACTATGGCTACACCTTC.

There are many counts of this clonotype. This CDR3 is CSAKDSFNTEAFF. CDR3 nucleotides: TGCAGTGCCAAGGACAGTTTCAACACTGAAGCTTTCTTT. The V call is TRBV20-1, the J call TRBJ1-1; D perhaps matches TRBD1 (6 bases). CDR1 and CDR2 (germline): DFQATT, SNEGSKA (reference sequence). Trimming left V 6 bases short and J 2 bases short, with 13 bases between. The CDR3 is 13 amino acids.

V is TRBV12-5 and J is TRBJ1-1; unclear D gene. The CDR3 totals 13 residues. Trimming removed 1 base from V and 1 base from J, with 4 bases in between. CDR1 LGHNT and CDR2 FRNRAP come from the germline V gene. The CDR3: CASGLDKNTEAFF. The CDR3 nucleotides are TGTGCTAGTGGTTTGGACAAGAACACTGAAGCTTTCTTT.

V gene TRBV12-3 or TRBV12-4 combines with J gene TRBJ2-1; 14 bases map to TRBD2. The CDR3 contains 16 residues. Trimming took 2 bases from V and 6 from J; bases not matched to a gene: 3. CDR3 loop: CASSLPGLAGVNEQFF. DNA of the CDR3: TGTGCCAGCAGTTTACCGGGACTAGCGGGGGTCAATGAGCAGTTCTTC.

The rearrangement joins TRBV6-2 or TRBV6-3 to TRBJ2-1, with 10 bases identical to TRBD2. This CDR3 region has 16 residues. Germline V gene data show CDR1 as MNHEY and CDR2 as SVGEGT. V shed 4 bases and J 3 bases; nucleotides not matched to a gene: 6. The CDR3 nucleotides read TGTGCCAGCAGTTCCCTTAGCGGGAGGCGCTACAATGAGCAGTTCTTC. Its protein product is CASSSLSGRRYNEQFF.

V usage is TRBV12-3 or TRBV12-4 and J usage is TRBJ1-2, with D unresolved. The CDR3 spans 13 residues. V gave up 6 bases and J gave up 7 bases, with 15 bases separating them. CDR3 in amino acids: CASSQNPPGGYTF. The CDR3 DNA reads as TGTGCCAGCAGCCAAAACCCCCCCGGTGGCTACACCTTC.

In its sample, this clonotype was seen many times. The chain is built from TRBV5-1 and TRBJ2-5; 9 bases are shared with TRBD2. The CDR3 is 16 amino acids. Germline lookup yields CDR1 SGHRS and CDR2 YFSETQ. The ends lost 3 bases at V and 3 bases at J; junction bases unmatched: 9. CDR3 nucleotide sequence: TGCGCCAGCAGCTCGCACATCAAGCGGGGGGAAGAGACCCAGTACTTC. This sequence encodes CASSSHIKRGEETQYF.

The chain employs TRBV20-1 and TRBJ2-1; possibly TRBD2 for D (6 bases). Trimming took 4 bases from V and 1 from J, leaving 8 bases between them. CDR1 DFQATT and CDR2 SNEGSKA come from the germline V gene (reference sequence). This CDR3 is 13 amino acids long. The CDR3 sequence is CSAKAGSYNEQFF. The CDR3 DNA reads as TGCAGTGCTAAGGCGGGGTCCTACAATGAGCAGTTCTTC.

This clonotype was counted a few times. The chain is built from TRBV11-3 and TRBJ2-7; 10 bases fit TRBD1. The CDR3 covers 15 residues. Germline V gene sequence: CDR1 SGHNT, CDR2 YENEEA. V dropped 7 bases and J dropped 4; count of bases not matched to a gene: 10. The CDR3: CASTFRTGQGYEQYF. Written as DNA, the CDR3 is TGTGCCAGCACCTTCCGCACGGGACAGGGGTACGAGCAGTACTTC.

This clonotype was observed at least ten times. The gene calls are TRBV20-1 and TRBJ2-3; no reliable D call. Germline V gene data show CDR1 as DFQATT and CDR2 as SNEGSKA (reference sequence). This CDR3 region has 20 residues. Trimming removed 2 bases from V and 0 bases from J, with 27 bases in between. CDR3 protein: CSARFWADDLIIGSTDTQYF. The CDR3 DNA reads as TGCAGTGCTAGATTTTGGGCGGACGACCTAATTATCGGTAGCACAGATACGCAGTATTTT.

There are many counts of this clonotype. The CDR3 DNA reads as TGCAGCGTTATCTCAGGGTCTGGGGCCAACGTCCTGACTTTC. Translating it yields CSVISGSGANVLTF. The chain links TRBV29-1 to TRBJ2-6; D might be TRBD1 (5 bases). This CDR3 is built from 14 residues. CDR1 and CDR2 (germline): SQVTM, ANQGSEA. Trimming took 5 bases from V and 1 from J, leaving 9 bases between them. Complete variable domain (other parts from reference TRBV29-1 and TRBJ2-6): SAVISQKPSRDICQRGTSLTIQCQVDSQVTMMFWYRQQPGQSLTLIATANQGSEATYESGFVIDKFPISRPNLTFSTLTVSNMSPEDSSIYLCSVISGSGANVLTFGAGSRLTVL.

This clonotype came up many times. The genes are TRBV12-3 or TRBV12-4 and TRBJ1-2; D remains ambiguous. This CDR3 has 12 residues. The V gene lost 3 bases and the J gene lost 0 bases, with 2 bases spanning the gap. CDR3 residues: CASSFSNYGYTF. The CDR3 DNA follows: TGTGCCAGCAGTTTCTCTAACTATGGCTACACCTTC.

The rearrangement uses TRBV7-9 and TRBJ2-3; TRBD2 aligns across 8 bases. The CDR3 runs 15 residues. Germline-derived CDR1 and CDR2 are SEHNR and FQNEAQ (reference sequence). Trimming at V came to 5 bases and at J to 3 bases, leaving 7 bases not matched to a gene. The CDR3 nucleotides read TGTGCCAGCAGCCAACCGGGAGGGGGTACAGATACGCAGTATTTT. As protein: CASSQPGGGTDTQYF.

This clonotype was found a few times. The chain combines TRBV15 with TRBJ2-7, with 8 bases aligning to TRBD2. Germline V gene sequence: CDR1 LNHNV, CDR2 YYDKDF (reference sequence). Trimming removed 1 base from V and 2 bases from J; junction bases left unmatched: 10. CDR3 length equals 17 residues. The CDR3 sequence is CATSRVTALADTYEQYF. The CDR3 region has the DNA TGTGCCACCAGCAGAGTGACCGCACTAGCGGACACCTACGAGCAGTACTTC.

The gene calls are TRBV3-1 and TRBJ2-7, with D unresolved. V lost 1 base and J 7 bases, leaving 11 bases between the germline ends. Germline lookup yields CDR1 LGHDT and CDR2 YNNKEL (reference sequence). The CDR3 contains 13 residues. CDR3 amino acids: CASSQVPGGEQYF. CDR3 nucleotide sequence: TGTGCCAGCAGCCAAGTTCCGGGTGGGGAGCAGTACTTC.

The chain carries TRBV7-3 and TRBJ2-2; TRBD1 matches 8 bases. The CDR3 extends over 16 amino acids. CDR1 SGHTA and CDR2 FQGTGA come from the germline V gene. The junction had 8 bases not matched to a gene; V was cut back by 1 base and J by 7 bases. CDR3 amino acids: CASSLSGRGQGGELFF. The CDR3 DNA sequence: TGTGCCAGCAGCTTAAGTGGCAGGGGGCAGGGCGGGGAGCTGTTTTTT. The full variable domain, its missing parts supplied by reference TRBV7-3 and TRBJ2-2, is GAGVSQTPSNKVTEKGKYVELRCDPISGHTALYWYRQSLGQGPEFLIYFQGTGAADDSGLPNDRFFAVRPEGSVSTLKIQRTERGDSAVYLCASSLSGRGQGGELFFGEGSRLTVL.